This note documents a single TCR beta chain sequence. The repertoire was sequenced with immunoSEQ multiplex PCR; TCRdb's copy has only in-frame clones and lacks some. Among around 53,000 clones listed, around 92% were seen once. This sample was included in a study of T cell changes during pregnancy in multiple sclerosis. This TCR was recovered from a female donor with multiple sclerosis, enrolled in a pregnancy study. Material: CD4+ T cells from peripheral blood mononuclear cells, obtained after pregnancy.

For the CDR3, the DNA is TGTGCCACCAGCAGAGTCACAGGGGGCGGTCAGCCCCAGCATTTT. Its protein is CATSRVTGGGQPQHF. The chain links TRBV15 to TRBJ1-5; 9 bases fit TRBD1. Trimming cost V 1 base and J 6 bases; bases outside gene matches: 4. The CDR3 spans 15 residues. CDR1 and CDR2 (germline): LNHNV, YYDKDF (reference sequence).